The following is a TCR beta chain sequence with its context. Its antigen remains unidentified. Clones were sequenced by immunoSEQ multiplex PCR, and TCRdb holds only the in-frame ones, with some missing. Of 65,000 or so clones in the sample, around 87% were seen once. Before the COVID-19 pandemic, during about 2010-2019, CD4+ T cells were taken from unexposed donors. The data are from a study of CD4 T cells in relation to SARS-CoV-2 and coronaviruses. Study-level information: The HLA restriction of the shared crossreactive spike epitopes was mapped. Study-wide points: Monoreactive clones expanded significantly more to SARS-CoV-2 than crossreactive clones did. The assay detects memory recall responses, not culture-primed primary responses. Each donor contributed either pre-pandemic or post-infection samples, not both.

Between the trimmed V and J ends, which lost 4 bases and 3 bases, there was a span of 4 bases. Germline-derived CDR1 and CDR2 are SGHRS and YFSETQ. The CDR3 contains 11 residues. V and J are TRBV5-1 and TRBJ2-5; D is ambiguous. Material: memory CD4+ T cells from PBMCs. The TCR originated in a human donor in good health. CDR3 loop: CASSLKETQYF. The CDR3 DNA reads TGCGCCAGCAGCCTAAAAGAGACCCAGTACTTC.